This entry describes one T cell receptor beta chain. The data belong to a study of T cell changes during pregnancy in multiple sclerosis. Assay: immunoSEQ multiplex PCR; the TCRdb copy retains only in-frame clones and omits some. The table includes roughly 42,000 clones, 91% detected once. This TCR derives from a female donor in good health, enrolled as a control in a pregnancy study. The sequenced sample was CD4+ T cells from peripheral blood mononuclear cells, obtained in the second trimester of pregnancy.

The chain's CDR3 is CASSLRLAGTGNEQFF. DNA of the CDR3: TGTGCCAGCAGCCTACGACTAGCGGGTACAGGGAATGAGCAGTTCTTC. The chain recombines TRBV11-2 with TRBJ2-1; 10 bases align to TRBD2. Germline V gives CDR1 SGHAT, CDR2 FQNNGV. This CDR3 comprises 16 residues. V gave up 5 bases and J gave up 7 bases; unmatched junction bases: 11.